The rows below give T cell receptor beta chains drawn from one sample of a study of T cells in Graves' hyperthyroidism and ophthalmopathy. In TCRdb, the multiplex PCR reads were re-called with MiXCR into one record per CDR3 protein. The sample contains approximately 400,000 distinct CDR3 sequences, approximately 14% of which appear only once. Material for sequencing was blood. All receptors come from a woman aged 18 to 35 with Graves' hyperthyroidism. Each CDR3 is given with its conserved first and last residue. The D gene is left open where the match is weak. Clone size, where shown, is once, few, many, or a class for clones that have expanded.

>TRBV20-1|once|TRBJ2-7|16|TRBD1
CSARAPGTGGSREQYF
TGCAGTGCTAGGGCCCCCGGGACAGGGGGTTCGAGAGAGCAGTACTTC
>TRBV20-1|many|TRBJ2-1|16|NA
CSASLILLTGRGEQFF
TGCAGTGCTAGCCTCATCCTTCTGACAGGGAGGGGTGAGCAGTTCTTC
>TRBV4-3|NA|TRBJ1-5|15|NA
CASSHGGMRDQPQHF
TGCGCCAGCAGCCACGGAGGGATGCGGGATCAGCCCCAGCATTTT
>TRBV3-1|NA|TRBJ1-6|14|TRBD1
CASRPQGANSPLHF
TGTGCCAGCAGGCCCCAGGGGGCCAATTCACCCCTCCACTTT
>TRBV20-1|few|TRBJ1-5|14|TRBD1
CSARGTGRNQPQHF
TGCAGTGCTAGAGGGACAGGGCGCAATCAGCCCCAGCATTTT
>TRBV13|few|TRBJ2-1|15|NA
CASTIQAGAANEQFF
TGTGCCAGCACCATTCAGGCAGGGGCGGCCAATGAGCAGTTCTTC
>TRBV28|many|TRBJ2-7|15|NA
CASNPGTEVSREQYF
TGTGCCAGCAATCCAGGGACGGAAGTTTCTCGGGAGCAGTACTTC
>TRBV20-1|many|TRBJ1-2|15|NA
CSARDDDAGLHGYTF
TGCAGTGCTAGAGATGACGACGCAGGATTACATGGCTACACCTTC
>TRBV7-3|many|TRBJ1-1|18|TRBD1
CASSPKLRGAQWGTEAFF
TGTGCCAGCAGCCCAAAGCTCAGGGGGGCCCAGTGGGGCACTGAAGCTTTCTTT
>TRBV5-8|NA|TRBJ2-2|17|NA
CASSSPSTGQVTGELFF
TGTGCCAGCAGCTCACCCTCGACAGGCCAGGTTACCGGGGAGCTGTTTTTT
>TRBV28|NA|TRBJ1-2|12|NA
CASSILNYGYTF
TGTGCCAGCAGTATACTTAACTATGGCTACACCTTC
>TRBV5-6|many|TRBJ1-1|15|NA
CASSFRHNMNTEAFF
TGTGCCAGCAGCTTTCGGCATAACATGAACACTGAAGCTTTCTTT
>TRBV28|many|TRBJ2-3|14|NA
CASREGGRTDTQYF
TGTGCCAGTAGGGAGGGGGGCCGCACAGATACGCAGTATTTT
>TRBV4-1|NA|TRBJ1-2|16|TRBD1
CASSRRDRVSDDGYTF
TGCGCCAGCAGCCGCCGGGACAGGGTATCGGACGATGGCTACACCTTC
>TRBV18|NA|TRBJ2-3|15|NA
CACSQRDSFTDTQYF
TGTGCCTGCTCACAGCGGGACAGCTTCACAGATACGCAGTATTTT
>TRBV12-3/TRBV12-4|many|TRBJ1-2|16|TRBD1
CASSLFDRGRFYGYTF
TGTGCCAGCAGTCTCTTCGACAGGGGGCGCTTCTATGGCTACACCTTC
>TRBV20-1|many|TRBJ2-3|14|NA
CSASRQTSTDTQYF
TGCAGTGCTAGCAGACAGACCAGCACAGATACGCAGTATTTT
>TRBV20-1|NA|TRBJ1-2|14|TRBD1
CSARDPKGGDGYTF
TGCAGTGCTAGAGACCCCAAAGGGGGCGATGGCTACACCTTC
>TRBV15|few|TRBJ1-2|13|TRBD1
CATTGQGNYGYTF
TGTGCCACCACAGGACAGGGGAACTATGGCTACACCTTC
>TRBV20-1|many|TRBJ2-2|16|TRBD2
CSARPKGLVHTGELFF
TGCAGTGCTAGACCAAAGGGACTAGTGCACACCGGGGAGCTGTTTTTT
>TRBV11-2|many|TRBJ2-3|15|TRBD2
CASSSLASSTDTQYF
TGTGCCAGCAGCTCACTAGCGTCCAGCACAGATACGCAGTATTTT
>TRBV27|NA|TRBJ1-1|20|NA
CASSFLHPEGPRVENTEAFF
TGTGCCAGCAGTTTCCTCCACCCGGAGGGTCCGAGAGTGGAAAACACTGAAGCTTTCTTT
>TRBV20-1|many|TRBJ2-1|14|TRBD2
CSATRDLAGNEQFF
TGCAGTGCTACTCGGGACTTAGCGGGCAATGAGCAGTTCTTC
>TRBV2|many|TRBJ1-1|13|NA
CASSNTQNTEAFF
TGTGCCAGCAGCAATACCCAGAACACTGAAGCTTTCTTT
>TRBV4-3|few|TRBJ2-4|19|TRBD2
CASSQDRLAATIAKNIQYF
TGCGCCAGCAGCCAAGATCGGCTAGCGGCCACAATAGCCAAAAACATTCAGTACTTC
>TRBV20-1|many|TRBJ1-1|10|NA
CSAVGAEAFF
TGCAGTGCCGTCGGGGCTGAAGCTTTCTTT
>TRBV2|many|TRBJ2-7|14|TRBD2
CASKVTGGGYEQYF
TGTGCCAGCAAGGTCACGGGGGGGGGTTACGAGCAGTACTTC
>TRBV29-1|NA|TRBJ2-3|15|NA
CSVEWGDHITDTQYF
TGCAGCGTTGAATGGGGGGACCATATCACAGATACGCAGTATTTT
>TRBV20-1|many|TRBJ2-7|15|TRBD2
CSARDPASGNYEQYF
TGCAGTGCTAGAGATCCGGCTAGCGGCAACTACGAGCAGTACTTC
>TRBV20-1|NA|TRBJ1-1|14|NA
CSAREGSGRSEAFF
TGCAGTGCTAGAGAAGGTAGCGGGCGGAGTGAAGCTTTCTTT
>TRBV27|NA|TRBJ2-7|16|NA
CASSLSRRRDSYEQYF
TGTGCCAGCAGCTTATCGAGGAGGAGGGACTCCTACGAGCAGTACTTC
>TRBV20-1|many|TRBJ1-5|13|TRBD1
CSVTTGTNQPQHF
TGCAGTGTTACGACAGGGACGAATCAGCCCCAGCATTTT
>TRBV20-1|NA|TRBJ1-1|14|NA
CSASRQRMNTEAFF
TGCAGTGCTAGTCGTCAGAGAATGAACACTGAAGCTTTCTTT